These 17 T cell receptor beta chains were sequenced from one sample in a study of T cells in Graves' hyperthyroidism and ophthalmopathy. It was RNA transcripts that yielded the amplified TCR beta CDR3 regions. First-round RT-PCR with HTBI primers amplified the TCR CDR3 region. MiXCR, applied by TCRdb to the multiplex PCR reads, yields one record per CDR3 protein. The profile covers about 290,000 distinct CDR3 sequences, with 15% appearing a single time and over 30% taken by the ten largest. The specimen was blood. The receptors were sampled from a woman aged 45-65 years with Graves' hyperthyroidism that later progressed to Graves' ophthalmopathy.

This clonotype has more than one count but fewer than ten. The chain carries TRBV6-2 or TRBV6-3 and TRBJ1-2, with D possibly matching TRBD1 (5 bases). The ends were cut back, 6 bases at V and 3 bases at J, with 17 bases in the middle. Germline loops: CDR1 MNHEY, CDR2 SVGEGT. The CDR3 has 15 amino acids. The chain's CDR3 is CASRGLWGIDYGYTF. CDR3 in DNA: TGTGCCAGCAGGGGGTTGTGGGGCATCGACTATGGCTACACCTTC.

This clonotype was detected ten times or more. The rearrangement uses TRBV7-9 and TRBJ2-3; D uncertain. The germline gives CDR1 SEHNR, CDR2 FQNEAQ (reference sequence). The CDR3 is made up of 15 amino acids. The ends were cut back, 2 bases at V and 5 bases at J, with 14 bases in the middle. The CDR3 DNA reads TGTGCCAGCAGCTTACTGAAAGGGTGGGGAGATACGCAGTATTTT. It translates to CASSLLKGWGDTQYF. The whole variable domain, remainder taken from reference TRBV7-9 and TRBJ2-3, is DTGVSQNPRHKITKRGQNVTFRCDPISEHNRLYWYRQTLGQGPEFLTYFQNEAQLEKSRLLSDRFSAERPKGSFSTLEIQRTEQGDSAMYLCASSLLKGWGDTQYFGPGTRLTVL.

This clonotype was counted ten times or more. The chain combines TRBV30 with TRBJ1-1; D remains unclear. There are 14 residues in the CDR3. Trimming removed 4 bases from V and 1 base from J, with 13 bases in between. Germline-derived CDR1 and CDR2 are GTSNPN and SVGIG (reference sequence). This CDR3 is CAWKQTGRNTEAFF. The DNA of the CDR3 is TGTGCCTGGAAGCAAACCGGGAGGAACACTGAAGCTTTCTTT.

This clonotype came up many times. This chain links TRBV15 with TRBJ2-3; 9 nucleotides line up with TRBD2. The CDR3 has 17 amino acids. The junction had 10 bases not matched to a gene; V was cut back by 1 base and J by 5 bases. Germline CDR1 LNHNV, CDR2 YYDKDF (reference sequence). CDR3: CATSRGSREGHGDTQYF. The DNA for the CDR3 is TGTGCCACCAGCAGAGGATCGCGGGAGGGCCATGGAGATACGCAGTATTTT.

The chain joins TRBV20-1 to TRBJ2-5; 11 positions match TRBD1. The CDR3 is made up of 16 amino acids. From germline, CDR1 is DFQATT and CDR2 SNEGSKA (reference sequence). J gave up 5 bases and V 0 bases, and 8 bases lay outside the gene matches. This CDR3 reads CSARDQGTGGLETQYF. CDR3 DNA: TGCAGTGCTAGAGATCAAGGGACAGGGGGTCTCGAGACCCAGTACTTC.

There are a few counts of this clonotype. The V gene is TRBV19, the J gene TRBJ1-3, with no clear D. Germline CDR1 is LNHDA and CDR2 is SQIVND (reference sequence). The CDR3 length is 15 residues. V shed 4 bases and J shed 0 bases, with 10 bases lying between them. Here the CDR3 DNA reads TGTGCCAGTAGTACTCAGCGATCCTCTGGAAACACCATATATTTT. Encoded protein: CASSTQRSSGNTIYF.

In this sample, this clonotype turned up many times. The chain links TRBV20-1 to TRBJ2-7; 8 nucleotides line up with TRBD1. V was clipped by 5 bases and J by 2 bases; unmatched bases: 5. The CDR3 is 13 residues long. Germline-derived CDR1 and CDR2 are DFQATT and SNEGSKA (reference sequence). The CDR3 nucleotides are TGCAGTGCTGAGGGACAGGCCCCCTACGAGCAGTACTTC. It encodes CSAEGQAPYEQYF.

V usage is TRBV29-1 and J usage is TRBJ2-3; no firm D call. Germline CDR1 reads SQVTM; CDR2 reads ANQGSEA. Trimming left V 3 bases short and J 7 bases short, with 8 bases between. The CDR3 contains 11 residues. The DNA for the CDR3 is TGCAGCGTTGAGTCCCTATATACGCAGTATTTT. Its translation is CSVESLYTQYF.

This clonotype was found a few times. The chain combines TRBV9 with TRBJ2-1; 11 positions agree with TRBD2. Unmatched junction bases numbered 3, after V lost 3 bases and J lost 4 bases. Germline-derived CDR1 and CDR2 are SGDLS and YYNGEE. The CDR3 sequence is 15 residues long. The CDR3 loop reads CASSGTSGPYNEQFF. The CDR3 DNA is TGTGCCAGCAGCGGGACTAGCGGGCCTTACAATGAGCAGTTCTTC.

This clonotype appeared many times. V and J are TRBV29-1 and TRBJ2-3; D uncertain. The germline V gene encodes CDR1 SQVTM and CDR2 ANQGSEA. The CDR3 length is 13 residues. Trimming removed 4 bases from V and 3 bases from J, with 11 bases in between. The CDR3 spells CSVVTVGTDTQYF. The CDR3, as DNA: TGCAGCGTTGTAACAGTGGGAACAGATACGCAGTATTTT.

This clonotype was observed at least ten times. A much larger clone differs by one base, so this may be a read error. This sequence joins TRBV28 and TRBJ2-7; 10 nucleotides agree with TRBD2. The CDR3 loop spans 13 amino acids. V shed 2 bases and J 5 bases; nucleotides not matched to a gene: 0. Germline CDR1 and CDR2: MDHEN and SYDVKM. CDR3 nucleotides: TGTGCCAGCAGTTTACTAGCGGGAGACGAGCAGTACTTC. Amino acids: CASSLLAGDEQYF.

This clonotype was counted at least ten times. The chain joins TRBV28 to TRBJ1-6, with a possible D match to TRBD1 (5 bases). Trimming took off 2 bases at V and 10 bases at J, with 12 bases between the two ends. In germline, CDR1 is MDHEN, CDR2 SYDVKM. There are 14 residues in the CDR3. The CDR3 DNA reads TGTGCCAGCAGTTTAGGGGGGGTGAGGTCACCCCTCCACTTT. It encodes CASSLGGVRSPLHF. The whole variable domain, remainder taken from reference TRBV28 and TRBJ1-6, is DVKVTQSSRYLVKRTGEKVFLECVQDMDHENMFWYRQDPGLGLRLIYFSYDVKMKEKGDIPEGYSVSREKKERFSLILESASTNQTSMYLCASSLGGVRSPLHFGNGTRLTVT.

There are many counts of this clonotype. This rearrangement joins TRBV7-9 to TRBJ2-4, with 9 bases lining up with TRBD1. The junction had 10 bases not matched to a gene; V was cut back by 2 bases and J by 8 bases. This CDR3 region has 16 residues. Germline CDR1 is SEHNR and CDR2 is FQNEAQ (reference sequence). As DNA, the CDR3 is TGTGCCAGCAGCTTACCGGGACAGGGATATCGGGACATTCAGTACTTC. Residues: CASSLPGQGYRDIQYF.

This clonotype was recorded at least ten times. At one boundary the junction diverges from the germline segment, which might be a read error. The chain uses TRBV12-3 or TRBV12-4 and TRBJ2-5; 10 positions agree with TRBD1. This CDR3 has 12 amino acids. CDR3 loop: CASSLVGTGVDF. In nucleotides, the CDR3 is TGTGCCAGCAGTTTAGTCGGGACAGGGGTGGACTTC.

Points on this clonotype: At one of its ends the junction is not consistent with the germline gene, which may arise from a read error. The chain joins TRBV7-7 to TRBJ2-1; 10 bases are a match to TRBD1. The CDR3 is 16 residues long. CDR1 and CDR2 (germline): SSHAT, FNYEAQ (reference sequence). The CDR3 region is CASSISPGTGVNEQFF. The CDR3, as DNA: TGTGCTAGCAGCATAAGTCCCGGGACAGGGGTAAATGAGCAGTTCTTC.

This clonotype has a count of ten or more. The chain joins TRBV18 to TRBJ2-7; tentative D call: TRBD2 (6 bases). The V gene lost 6 bases and the J gene lost 3 bases, with 12 bases spanning the gap. The CDR3 is 13 residues long. The germline V gene encodes CDR1 KGHSH and CDR2 LQKENI. In DNA form, the CDR3 reads TGTGCCAGCTCTCGGGGGACCCACTACGAGCAGTACTTC. Amino acid sequence: CASSRGTHYEQYF. The whole variable domain, filled in from reference TRBV18 and TRBJ2-7, reads NAGVMQNPRHLVRRRGQEARLRCSPMKGHSHVYWYRQLPEEGLKFMVYLQKENIIDESGMPKERFSAEFPKEGPSILRIQQVVRGDSAAYFCASSRGTHYEQYFGPGTRLTVT.

A few counts support this clonotype. The V call is TRBV5-6, the J call TRBJ1-1; D is unresolved. The germline gives CDR1 SGHDT, CDR2 YYEEEE. The CDR3 totals 13 residues. V lost 0 bases to trimming and J lost 7 bases, with 10 bases between them. The CDR3 sequence is CASSLAPWGEAFF. CDR3 coding DNA: TGTGCCAGCAGCTTGGCGCCCTGGGGTGAAGCTTTCTTT. Based on the CDR3 plus reference TRBV5-6 and TRBJ1-1, the full variable domain is DAGVTQSPTHLIKTRGQQVTLRCSPKSGHDTVSWYQQALGQGPQFIFQYYEEEERQRGNFPDRFSGHQFPNYSSELNVNALLLGDSALYLCASSLAPWGEAFFGQGTRLTVV.